What follows describes a single TCR beta chain. Its specificity is not known. These data are taken from a study of shared clonotypes between healthy human individuals. About the study: The cohort had two women and three men, ages 18 to 49.

This CDR3 is 13 amino acids long. V dropped 1 base and J dropped 6 bases, with 6 bases sitting between them. Germline V gives CDR1 SGHVS, CDR2 FNYEAQ. Whole-study results and caveats: Sharing across a handful of donors was seen in 4.5% to 5.5% of naive CD4 clonotypes. Against clonotypes common to all four donors, non-shared ones had lower generation probabilities.

The deep-level immunoSEQ assay was used. Produced via immunoSEQ multiplex PCR; TCRdb's table is partial and in-frame only. The sample gives approximately 320,000 clones, over 65% of which show up once; about 9.4% is in the top ten. The sequence was collected from a man aged 25 to 40 in good health. The sample comprised memory CD4+ T cells sorted from blood. Subset reported: CD45RA-negative fraction. The rearrangement joins TRBV7-6 to TRBJ2-2; TRBD1 or TRBD2 may be the D gene (5 bases each). CDR3 sequence reads: CASSLVGAGELFF. DNA for the CDR3: TGTGCCAGCAGCTTAGTGGGGGCCGGGGAGCTGTTTTTT.